What follows is one TCR beta chain and its context. This clonotype has just a few counts. What antigen it recognizes has not been identified. No much larger clone is present one base from it, and per-base qualities are unavailable. The data derive from a study of T cells after yellow fever vaccination (dated by TCRdb to 2018 to 2020). Turning to the overall study: The SMART-Seq v4 Ultra Low Input RNA kit was used to prepare libraries from fractions with low cell numbers. Bulk PBMC replicates and cell subsets were isolated from blood drawn at multiple timepoints before and after both primary and secondary immunization. To follow T-cell clones before and after primary and booster YFV17D yellow fever vaccination, bulk TCR alpha and beta repertoires were sequenced over time. Two healthy male donors, one aged 18 to 30 and one aged 30 to 40 years, were included in the cohort.

V drops 5 bases and J drops 6 bases, leaving 13 bases in between. The CDR3 numbers 13 residues from cysteine through phenylalanine. Only the CDR3 portion is preserved as DNA: 39 bases, with reading frame beginning at the first base. CDR1 and CDR2 are read off the germline V gene as SGHTA and FQGNSA. The label giving this sample's treatment or condition can be read as: live attenuated yellow fever vaccine strain. At each blood-draw timepoint, two biological replicates of bulk PBMCs were collected. A standard Ficoll-Paque protocol was used to isolate PBMCs from peripheral blood. TriZol was used to extract RNA from bulk PBMCs, CD4 and CD8 fractions, and dextramer-positive and dextramer-negative fractions. TCR cDNA was synthesized by 5'RACE template switching, through which a universal primer site and unique molecular identifiers were introduced. Priming for cDNA synthesis came from both the TCR alpha and TCR beta constant segments. Two PCR steps were used to amplify libraries, with sample barcodes and sequencing adapters being added in the second step. Sequencing of the libraries was done on either Illumina HiSeq 2500 (2x100 bp) or NovaSeq (2x150 bp). Per the authors' processing: MIGEC handled demultiplexing of reads and collapsing into UMI consensus sequences, while MiXCR performed V(D)J alignment. Vaccine-responding clonotypes were defined with edgeR using replicate PBMC samples, requiring FDR below 0.01 and a log2 fold change above 5 up to day 15. Each bulk clonotype was labeled CD4 or CD8 based on which sequenced repertoire, CD4 or CD8, contained the clonotype at higher abundance. TCRdb reran the public reads through fastp at Q25 and MiXCR, keeping productive beta chains. Each entry merges the rows of one CDR3 protein and shows their most common DNA and genes. In this record, the V and J calls reflect TCRdb's handling and not the investigators' own analysis. This sample comprises around 350,000 distinct CDR3 sequences, approximately 10% of them detected only once. Of the sample, more than 15% falls within the top ten clones.

Results the study describes overall, beyond this receptor: Most clones expanded after primary vaccination (around 96% of CD4 and approximately 86% of CD8) were re-detected after the booster, suggesting that broad memory maintenance occurred. A small share of clonotypes occurred in both CD4 and CD8 compartments, likely arising from convergent recombination. Compared with the primary T-cell response, the secondary T-cell response was faster but weaker, reaching its peak on day 5 rather than on day 15. Computational filtering was needed because FACS-sorted repertoires could contain abundant contaminating clonotypes from the bulk population. Because the study included only a couple of donors, the extent to which the findings can be generalized is limited.

Sequences were derived from PBMCs, sampled on the day of the first yellow fever vaccination. Recombination linked TRBV7-2 to TRBJ1-2; the D segment could be TRBD1, given 6 matching bases. The sequence was obtained from a man aged 18 to 29 who received the YFV17D yellow fever vaccine. This receptor carries the CDR3 CASSPGQLHGYTF. The DNA sequence reads TGTGCCAGCAGCCCTGGACAGCTCCATGGCTACACCTTC.